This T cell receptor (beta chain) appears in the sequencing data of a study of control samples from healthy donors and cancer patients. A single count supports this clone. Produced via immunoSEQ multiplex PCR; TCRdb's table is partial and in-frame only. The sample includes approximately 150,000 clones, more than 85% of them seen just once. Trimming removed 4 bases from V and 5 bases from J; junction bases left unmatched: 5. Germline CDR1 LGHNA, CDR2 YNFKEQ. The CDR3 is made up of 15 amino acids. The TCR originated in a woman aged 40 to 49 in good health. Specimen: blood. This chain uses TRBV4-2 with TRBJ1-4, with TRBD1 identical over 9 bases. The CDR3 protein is CASSPSGTGNEKLFF. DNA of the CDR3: TGTGCCAGCAGCCCTTCCGGGACAGGGAATGAAAAACTGTTTTTT.